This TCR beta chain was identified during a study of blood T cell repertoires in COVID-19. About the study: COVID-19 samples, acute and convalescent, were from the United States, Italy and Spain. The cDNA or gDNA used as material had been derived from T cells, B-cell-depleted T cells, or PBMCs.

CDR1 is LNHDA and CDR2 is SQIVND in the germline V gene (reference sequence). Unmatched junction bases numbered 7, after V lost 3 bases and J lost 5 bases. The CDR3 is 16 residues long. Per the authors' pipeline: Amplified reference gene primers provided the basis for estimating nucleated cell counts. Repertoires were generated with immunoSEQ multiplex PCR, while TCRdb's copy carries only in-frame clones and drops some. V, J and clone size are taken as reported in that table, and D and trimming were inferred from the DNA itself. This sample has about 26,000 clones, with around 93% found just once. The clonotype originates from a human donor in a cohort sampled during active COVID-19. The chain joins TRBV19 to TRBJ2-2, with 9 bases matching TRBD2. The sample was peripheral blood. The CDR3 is CASSIPRTSVTGELFF. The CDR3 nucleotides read TGTGCCAGTAGTATTCCCCGGACTAGCGTGACCGGGGAGCTGTTTTTT.